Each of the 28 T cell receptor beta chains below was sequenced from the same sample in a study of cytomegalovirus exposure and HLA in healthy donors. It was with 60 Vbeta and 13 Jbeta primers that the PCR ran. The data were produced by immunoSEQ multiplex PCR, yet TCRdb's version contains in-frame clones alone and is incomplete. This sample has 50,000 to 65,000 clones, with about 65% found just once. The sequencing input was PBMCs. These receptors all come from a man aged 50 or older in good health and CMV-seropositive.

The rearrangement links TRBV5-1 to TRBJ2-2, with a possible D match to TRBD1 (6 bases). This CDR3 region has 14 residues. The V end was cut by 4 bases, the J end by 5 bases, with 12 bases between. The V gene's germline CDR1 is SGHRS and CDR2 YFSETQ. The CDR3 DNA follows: TGCGCCAGCAGCCAGGACAGTAGAACCGGGGAGCTGTTTTTT. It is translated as CASSQDSRTGELFF.

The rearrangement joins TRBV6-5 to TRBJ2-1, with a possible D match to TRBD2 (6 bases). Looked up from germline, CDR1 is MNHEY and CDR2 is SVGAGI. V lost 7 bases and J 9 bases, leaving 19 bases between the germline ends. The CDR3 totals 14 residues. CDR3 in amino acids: CASISLTSLGEQFF. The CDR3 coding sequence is TGTGCCAGCATCTCGTTGACTAGTTTGGGTGAGCAGTTCTTC.

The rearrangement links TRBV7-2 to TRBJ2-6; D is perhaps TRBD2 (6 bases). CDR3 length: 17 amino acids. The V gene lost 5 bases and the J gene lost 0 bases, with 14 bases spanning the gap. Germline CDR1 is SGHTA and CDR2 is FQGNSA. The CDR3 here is CASSQRRGFSGANVLTF. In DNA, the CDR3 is TGTGCCAGCAGCCAACGGAGGGGTTTCTCTGGGGCCAACGTCCTGACTTTC.

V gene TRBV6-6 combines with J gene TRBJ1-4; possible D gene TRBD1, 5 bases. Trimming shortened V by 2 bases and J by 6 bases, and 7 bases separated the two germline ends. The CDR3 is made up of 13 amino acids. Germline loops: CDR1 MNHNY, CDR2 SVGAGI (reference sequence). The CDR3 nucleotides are TGTGCCAGCAGTTACAGGGGTGATGAAAAACTGTTTTTT. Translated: CASSYRGDEKLFF.

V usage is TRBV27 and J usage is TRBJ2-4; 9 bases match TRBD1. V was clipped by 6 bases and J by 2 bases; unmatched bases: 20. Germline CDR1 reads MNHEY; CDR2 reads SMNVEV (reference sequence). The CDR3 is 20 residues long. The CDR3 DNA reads TGTGCCAGCAGCCCAACCAAAGAGTATCGGACAGGGGAGACCAAAAACATTCAGTACTTC. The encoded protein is CASSPTKEYRTGETKNIQYF.

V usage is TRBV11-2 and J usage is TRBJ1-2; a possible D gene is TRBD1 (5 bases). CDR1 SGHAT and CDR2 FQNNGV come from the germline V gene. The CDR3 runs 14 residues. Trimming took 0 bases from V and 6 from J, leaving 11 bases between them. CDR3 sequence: CASSLDPRVNGYTF. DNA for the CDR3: TGTGCCAGCAGCTTAGATCCCAGGGTTAATGGCTACACCTTC.

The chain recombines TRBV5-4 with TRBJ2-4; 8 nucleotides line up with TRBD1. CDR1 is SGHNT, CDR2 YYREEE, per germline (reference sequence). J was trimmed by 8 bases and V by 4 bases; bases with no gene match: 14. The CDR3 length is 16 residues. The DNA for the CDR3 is TGTGCCAGCAGCAGAGGTCAGGGGGCCGGGTTGGACATTCAGTACTTC. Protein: CASSRGQGAGLDIQYF.

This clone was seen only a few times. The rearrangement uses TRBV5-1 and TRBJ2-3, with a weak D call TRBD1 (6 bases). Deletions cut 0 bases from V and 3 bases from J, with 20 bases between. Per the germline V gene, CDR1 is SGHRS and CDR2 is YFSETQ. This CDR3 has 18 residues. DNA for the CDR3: TGCGCCAGCAGCTTGGTTTCGGGCAGGGGCATAGCAACAGATACGCAGTATTTT. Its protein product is CASSLVSGRGIATDTQYF.

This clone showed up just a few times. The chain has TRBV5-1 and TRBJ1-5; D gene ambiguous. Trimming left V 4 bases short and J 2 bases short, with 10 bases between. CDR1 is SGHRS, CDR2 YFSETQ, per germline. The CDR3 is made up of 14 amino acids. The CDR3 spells CASSRGSGNQPQHF. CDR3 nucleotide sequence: TGCGCCAGCAGCCGGGGAAGTGGCAATCAGCCCCAGCATTTT.

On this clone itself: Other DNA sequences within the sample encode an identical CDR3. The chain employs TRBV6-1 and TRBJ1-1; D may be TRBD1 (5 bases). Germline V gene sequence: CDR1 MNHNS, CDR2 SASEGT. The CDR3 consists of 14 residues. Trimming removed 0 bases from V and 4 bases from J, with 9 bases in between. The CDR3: CASSEAGGGTEAFF. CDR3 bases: TGTGCCAGCAGTGAAGCGGGCGGGGGCACTGAAGCTTTCTTT.

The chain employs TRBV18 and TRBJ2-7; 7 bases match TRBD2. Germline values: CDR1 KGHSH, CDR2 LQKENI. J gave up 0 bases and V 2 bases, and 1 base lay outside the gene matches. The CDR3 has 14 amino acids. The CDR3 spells CASSPVAGSYEQYF. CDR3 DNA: TGTGCCAGCTCACCAGTAGCGGGCTCCTACGAGCAGTACTTC.

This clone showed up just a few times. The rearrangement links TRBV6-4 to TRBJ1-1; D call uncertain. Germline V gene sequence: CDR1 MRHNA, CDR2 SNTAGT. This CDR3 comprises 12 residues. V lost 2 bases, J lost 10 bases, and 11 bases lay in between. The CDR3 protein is CASSDKPSGAFF. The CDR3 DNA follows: TGTGCCAGCAGTGACAAACCGTCAGGAGCTTTCTTT.

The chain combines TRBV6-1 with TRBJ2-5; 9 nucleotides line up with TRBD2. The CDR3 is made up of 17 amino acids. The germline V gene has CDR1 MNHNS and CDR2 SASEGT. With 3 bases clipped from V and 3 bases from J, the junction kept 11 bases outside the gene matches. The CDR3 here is CASSDDIAGAREETQYF. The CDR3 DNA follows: TGTGCCAGCAGTGATGATATAGCGGGAGCCAGGGAAGAGACCCAGTACTTC.

The CDR3 is CASSEPWGTSGRFTGELFF. DNA of the CDR3: TGTGCCAGCAGTGAACCTTGGGGGACTAGCGGGAGGTTCACCGGGGAGCTGTTTTTT. The chain employs TRBV6-1 and TRBJ2-2; 15 nucleotides align to TRBD2. Per germline, CDR1 MNHNS and CDR2 SASEGT. This CDR3 has 19 amino acids. The junction had 8 bases not matched to a gene; V was cut back by 2 bases and J by 4 bases.

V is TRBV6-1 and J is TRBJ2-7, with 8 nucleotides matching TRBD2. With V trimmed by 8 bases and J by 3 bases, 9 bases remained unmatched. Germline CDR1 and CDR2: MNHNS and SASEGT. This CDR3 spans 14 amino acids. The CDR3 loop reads CASVLAGGHYEQYF. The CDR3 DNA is TGTGCCAGCGTCCTGGCGGGAGGCCACTACGAGCAGTACTTC.

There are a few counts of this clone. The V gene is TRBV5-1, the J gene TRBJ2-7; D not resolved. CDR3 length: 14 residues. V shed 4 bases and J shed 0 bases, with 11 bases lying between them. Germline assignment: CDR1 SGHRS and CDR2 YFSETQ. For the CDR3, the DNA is TGCGCCAGCAGCCCGACCCCGGGCTCCTACGAGCAGTACTTC. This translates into CASSPTPGSYEQYF.

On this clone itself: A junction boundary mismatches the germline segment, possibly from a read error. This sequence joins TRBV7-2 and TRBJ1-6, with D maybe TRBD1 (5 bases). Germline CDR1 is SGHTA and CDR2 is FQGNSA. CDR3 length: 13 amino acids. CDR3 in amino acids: CASSLKLGLPLDF. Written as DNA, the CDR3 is TGTGCCAGCAGCTTAAAACTGGGGCTGCCCCTCGACTTT.

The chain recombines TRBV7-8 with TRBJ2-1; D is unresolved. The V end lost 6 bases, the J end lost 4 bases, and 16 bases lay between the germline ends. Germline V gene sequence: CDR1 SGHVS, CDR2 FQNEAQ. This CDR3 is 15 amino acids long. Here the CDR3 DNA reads TGTGCCAGCAGAGACAACCTGCAGATATACAATGAGCAGTTCTTC. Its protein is CASRDNLQIYNEQFF.

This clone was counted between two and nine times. The CDR3 DNA is TGTGCCAGCAGTGGATTGCGGGGCTACGAGCAGTACTTC. Residues: CASSGLRGYEQYF. This chain uses TRBV6-1 with TRBJ2-7; perhaps TRBD2 as D (6 bases). Trimming shortened V by 4 bases and J by 3 bases, and 10 bases separated the two germline ends. The CDR3 spans 13 residues. Germline V gives CDR1 MNHNS, CDR2 SASEGT.

CDR3 region: CASSQQGAQETQYF. CDR3 DNA: TGCGCCAGCAGCCAACAGGGGGCTCAAGAGACCCAGTACTTC. The J gene is TRBJ2-5, the V gene TRBV4-1; the match to TRBD1 covers 8 bases. The CDR3 runs to 14 residues. Germline lookup yields CDR1 MGHRA and CDR2 YSYEKL. The trim removed 2 bases at V and 2 bases at J, leaving 1 base unmatched.

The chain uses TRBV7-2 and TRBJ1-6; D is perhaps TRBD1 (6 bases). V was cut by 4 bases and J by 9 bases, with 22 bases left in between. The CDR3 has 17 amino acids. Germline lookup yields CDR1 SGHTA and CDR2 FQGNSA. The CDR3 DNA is TGTGCCAGCAGCTCTGTGGCAGGGGCATCAATTTTTTCACCCCTCCACTTT. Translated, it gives CASSSVAGASIFSPLHF.

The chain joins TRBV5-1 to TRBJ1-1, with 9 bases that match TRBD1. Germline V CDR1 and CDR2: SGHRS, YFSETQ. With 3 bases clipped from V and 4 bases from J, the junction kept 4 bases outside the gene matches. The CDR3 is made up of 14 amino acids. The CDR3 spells CASSYGQGLTEAFF. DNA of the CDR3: TGCGCCAGCAGCTACGGACAGGGGCTCACTGAAGCTTTCTTT.

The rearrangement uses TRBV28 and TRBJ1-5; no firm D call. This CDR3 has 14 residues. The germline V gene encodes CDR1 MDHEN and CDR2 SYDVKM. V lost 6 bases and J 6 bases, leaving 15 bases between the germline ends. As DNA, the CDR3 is TGTGCCAGCAGCCTGACTCCACCGGGTCAGCCCCAGCATTTT. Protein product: CASSLTPPGQPQHF.

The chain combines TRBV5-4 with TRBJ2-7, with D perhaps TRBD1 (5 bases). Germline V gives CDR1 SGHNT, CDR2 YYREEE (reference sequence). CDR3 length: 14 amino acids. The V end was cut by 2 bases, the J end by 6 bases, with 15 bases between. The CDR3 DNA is TGTGCCAGCAGCTTTGCAGGGCAACCGGGCGAGCAGTACTTC. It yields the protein CASSFAGQPGEQYF.

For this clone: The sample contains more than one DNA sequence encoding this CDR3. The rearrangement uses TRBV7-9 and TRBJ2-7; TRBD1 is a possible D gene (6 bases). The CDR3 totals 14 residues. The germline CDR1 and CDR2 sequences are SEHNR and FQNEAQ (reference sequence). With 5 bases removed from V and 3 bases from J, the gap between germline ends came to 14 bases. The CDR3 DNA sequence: TGTGCCAGCAGCGACCGTGACAGGAACTACGAGCAGTACTTC. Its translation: CASSDRDRNYEQYF.

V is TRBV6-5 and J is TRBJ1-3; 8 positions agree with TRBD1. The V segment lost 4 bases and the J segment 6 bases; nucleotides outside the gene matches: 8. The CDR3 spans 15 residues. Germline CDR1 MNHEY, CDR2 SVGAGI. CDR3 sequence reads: CASSLVGQGSNTIYF. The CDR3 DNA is TGTGCCAGCAGTTTAGTAGGACAGGGCTCAAACACCATATATTTT.

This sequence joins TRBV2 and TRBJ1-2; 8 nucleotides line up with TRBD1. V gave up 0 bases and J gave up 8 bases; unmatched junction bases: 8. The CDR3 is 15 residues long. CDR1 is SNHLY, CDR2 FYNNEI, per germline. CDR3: CASSEARTGLSGYTF. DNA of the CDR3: TGTGCCAGCAGTGAAGCAAGGACAGGGTTGTCCGGCTACACCTTC.

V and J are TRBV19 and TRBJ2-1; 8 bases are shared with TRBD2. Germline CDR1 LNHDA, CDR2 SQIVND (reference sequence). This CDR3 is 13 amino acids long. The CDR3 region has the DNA TGTGCAGCAGCGGGGGCAGGGAGGCTTGAGCAGTTCTTC. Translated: CAAAGAGRLEQFF.